This entry describes one T cell receptor (beta chain). The data belong to a study of blood T cell repertoires in COVID-19. Study-level information: The United States, Italy and Spain supplied acute and convalescent COVID-19 samples.

CDR3 length: 14 residues. J gave up 4 bases and V 4 bases, and 8 bases lay outside the gene matches. CDR1 and CDR2 from the germline V gene are SQVTM and ANQGSEA. Authors' processing steps: The authors estimated nucleated cell counts from reference gene primer amplification. Measured with immunoSEQ multiplex PCR; TCRdb has only the in-frame clones, and not every one. The DNA was the basis for D and trimming; V, J and clone size are from that table. The repertoire holds some 150,000 clones, with about 81% as singletons. This chain links TRBV29-1 with TRBJ2-5; 8 bases fit TRBD1. This clonotype was sampled from an elderly woman with acute or convalescent COVID-19. The material sequenced was peripheral blood. CDR3 region: CSVVGTGGRETQYF. CDR3 in DNA: TGCAGCGTTGTTGGAACAGGGGGTCGAGAGACCCAGTACTTC.